Listed here is a single T cell receptor (beta chain). CDR3 size: 15 residues. V trimming: 4 bases; J trimming: 3 bases; junction bases outside the gene matches: 4. CDR1 is LNHDA and CDR2 is SQIVND in the germline V gene (reference sequence). This table comes from immunoSEQ multiplex PCR, and its TCRdb copy is limited to in-frame clones, with some not included. The sample yields approximately 90,000 clones, about 85% seen once. The sample comes from a study of control samples from healthy donors and cancer patients. Material: blood. This rearrangement joins TRBV19 to TRBJ2-3; 10 bases line up with TRBD1. The source of this sequence is a man aged 25-40 years in good health. The CDR3 DNA reads TGTGCCAGTAGTACCGGGACAGGGGAAACAGATACGCAGTATTTT. The encoded protein is CASSTGTGETDTQYF. Based on the CDR3 plus reference TRBV19 and TRBJ2-3, the full variable domain is DGGITQSPKYLFRKEGQNVTLSCEQNLNHDAMYWYRQDPGQGLRLIYYSQIVNDFQKGDIAEGYSVSREKKESFPLTVTSAQKNPTAFYLCASSTGTGETDTQYFGPGTRLTVL.